This T cell receptor (beta chain) was found in a study of CD8 T cells in Susac syndrome. The study, taken as a whole, reports: Regarding the TCR sequencing and HLA analysis, the study admitted that a relatively small number of individuals were involved.

Germline V gene lookup returns CDR1 SNHLY and CDR2 FYNNEI. The CDR3 totals 14 residues. About 0.5 to 1 ug RNA was reverse transcribed with random hexamers. A single record per CDR3 protein comes from TCRdb applying MiXCR to the immunoSEQ multiplex PCR reads. The sample has approximately 210,000 distinct CDR3 sequences; roughly 93% are singletons. This clonotype was seen a few times. Its specificity is not known. The germline gene is not matched at one end of the junction; a read error may be the cause. High-throughput TCR beta sequencing covered peripheral CD8+ and CD4+ T cells. This receptor was taken from a human donor with Susac syndrome. V is TRBV2 and J is TRBJ2-5; 7 nucleotides align to TRBD1. The sample consisted of CD4+ T cells from PBMCs. The CDR3 nucleotides are TGTGCCAGTAGTGCGGACAGGATCCAAGAGACCCAGTACTTC. Its translation: CASSADRIQETQYF.